These 16 T cell receptor beta chains share one sample of origin, sequenced in a study of blood T cell repertoires in COVID-19. Using immunoSEQ multiplex PCR, the repertoire was profiled, and TCRdb retains in-frame clones only, with some absent. The profile covers about 68,000 clones, with less than 90% appearing a single time and around 6.3% taken by the ten largest. The sample comprised peripheral blood. These receptors all come from a man of 80 years or more with COVID-19, enrolled during active disease.

The CDR3 is CASSRELAANYNEQFF. The CDR3 coding sequence is TGCGCCAGCAGCCGAGAACTAGCGGCGAATTACAATGAGCAGTTCTTC. This sequence joins TRBV4-1 and TRBJ2-1, with 8 bases lining up with TRBD2. Germline-derived CDR1 and CDR2 are MGHRA and YSYEKL. The CDR3 sequence is 16 residues long. The V segment lost 4 bases and the J segment 4 bases; nucleotides outside the gene matches: 9.

The chain joins TRBV6-2 or TRBV6-3 to TRBJ2-1, with 12 bases aligning to TRBD2. Per the germline V gene, CDR1 is MNHEY and CDR2 is SVGEGT. There are 17 residues in the CDR3. V shed 5 bases, J shed 8 bases, and the junction held 13 bases outside the gene matches. The DNA for the CDR3 is TGTGCCAGCAGTGGGCACCCCGGACTAGCGGGAACGGATGAGCAGTTCTTC. It specifies CASSGHPGLAGTDEQFF.

The chain combines TRBV11-2 with TRBJ1-6, with 7 bases identical to TRBD1. This CDR3 is built from 16 residues. The junction had 4 bases not matched to a gene; V was cut back by 5 bases and J by 0 bases. Per the germline V gene, CDR1 is SGHAT and CDR2 is FQNNGV. In DNA form, the CDR3 reads TGTGCCAGCAGCCGGGACAGACGCTCCTATAATTCACCCCTCCACTTT. Its translation: CASSRDRRSYNSPLHF.

The chain combines TRBV3-1 (or the pseudogene TRBV3-2) with TRBJ1-6; D possibly corresponds to TRBD1 (6 bases). The CDR3 is 16 residues long. Between the trimmed V and J ends, which lost 2 bases and 9 bases, there was a span of 17 bases. The germline V gene has CDR1 LGHDT and CDR2 YNNKEL (reference sequence). The CDR3 region has the DNA TGTGCCAGCAGCCAACCGAAAGGCACAGGGCCTTCACCCCTCCACTTT. Residues: CASSQPKGTGPSPLHF.

By share of the sample, this clone is medium-sized. This chain joins TRBV7-3 and TRBJ2-2; 7 bases are a match to TRBD1. The CDR3 totals 16 residues. CDR1 is SGHTA, CDR2 FQGTGA, per germline. The junction had 11 bases not matched to a gene; V was cut back by 5 bases and J by 5 bases. Here the CDR3 DNA reads TGTGCCAGCAGCGGAACAGGGGATACAGGAACCGGGGAGCTGTTTTTT. This encodes CASSGTGDTGTGELFF.

In its sample, this clone was seen a few times. At one boundary the junction diverges from the germline segment, which might be a read error. The chain uses TRBV12-3 or TRBV12-4 and TRBJ1-5; 7 bases align to TRBD1. The CDR3 totals 13 residues. CDR3 DNA: TGTGCCAGCAGGTTAGACAGGGCCCAGCCCCAGCATTTT. It codes for CASRLDRAQPQHF.

The rearrangement joins TRBV3-1 (or the pseudogene TRBV3-2) to TRBJ2-1; D is uncertain. Germline V gene lookup returns CDR1 LGHDT and CDR2 YNNKEL (reference sequence). This CDR3 has 12 amino acids. The ends were cut back, 5 bases at V and 13 bases at J, with 15 bases in the middle. CDR3 nucleotides: TGTGCCAGCAGCTACTCTGGTCAAAATCAGTTCTTC. Protein: CASSYSGQNQFF.

The rearrangement joins TRBV7-2 to TRBJ1-1, with D hard to call. The V gene lost 1 base and the J gene lost 6 bases, with 9 bases spanning the gap. The germline V gene has CDR1 SGHTA and CDR2 FQGNSA. The CDR3 has 13 amino acids. The CDR3 here is CASSLEEGAEAFF. The CDR3 coding sequence is TGTGCCAGCAGCTTAGAAGAGGGTGCTGAAGCTTTCTTT.

V gene TRBV7-2 combines with J gene TRBJ1-5; 7 bases are a match to TRBD1. The germline V gene has CDR1 SGHTA and CDR2 FQGNSA. The ends lost 5 bases at V and 4 bases at J; junction bases unmatched: 8. The CDR3 totals 15 residues. The CDR3 DNA reads as TGTGCCAGCAGCACCGGGGACAGCTCGAATCAGCCCCAGCATTTT. This codes for CASSTGDSSNQPQHF.

The chain recombines TRBV27 with TRBJ2-1, with D tentatively TRBD1 (6 bases). Trimming shortened V by 3 bases and J by 8 bases, and 11 bases separated the two germline ends. This CDR3 has 13 residues. Germline CDR1 and CDR2: MNHEY and SMNVEV (reference sequence). CDR3 sequence (DNA): TGTGCCAGCAGTTTGCAGGGGACGGATGAGCAGTTCTTC. Residues: CASSLQGTDEQFF.

This chain joins TRBV19 and TRBJ2-3, with 7 bases identical to TRBD2. V trimming: 5 bases; J trimming: 5 bases; junction bases outside the gene matches: 4. Germline V lookup: CDR1 LNHDA, CDR2 SQIVND (reference sequence). CDR3 length: 13 residues. CDR3 DNA: TGTGCCAGTAGTTCGGGGGGTGGAGATACGCAGTATTTT. Protein product: CASSSGGGDTQYF. The whole variable domain, filled in from reference TRBV19 and TRBJ2-3, reads DGGITQSPKYLFRKEGQNVTLSCEQNLNHDAMYWYRQDPGQGLRLIYYSQIVNDFQKGDIAEGYSVSREKKESFPLTVTSAQKNPTAFYLCASSSGGGDTQYFGPGTRLTVL.

This clone appeared once. V and J are TRBV3-1 (or the pseudogene TRBV3-2) and TRBJ1-1; D gene ambiguous. The V end lost 0 bases, the J end lost 2 bases, and 7 bases lay between the germline ends. Germline CDR1 is LGHDT and CDR2 is YNNKEL (reference sequence). The CDR3 spans 14 residues. The CDR3 DNA is TGTGCCAGCAGCCAAGATTGGGCTAACACTGAAGCTTTCTTT. As protein: CASSQDWANTEAFF.

The V gene is TRBV25-1, the J gene TRBJ2-3; 9 bases fit TRBD2. This CDR3 is built from 12 residues. From germline, CDR1 is MGHDK and CDR2 SYGVNS. With V trimmed by 1 base and J by 13 bases, 3 bases remained unmatched. Here the CDR3 DNA reads TGTGCCAGCAGTGAATTGGGCGGGGGGGAGTATTTT. This translates into CASSELGGGEYF.

This chain joins TRBV25-1 and TRBJ1-2, with a weak D call TRBD1 (5 bases). The V end lost 1 base, the J end lost 0 bases, and 9 bases lay between the germline ends. CDR3 size: 15 residues. Germline V lookup: CDR1 MGHDK, CDR2 SYGVNS. The CDR3 sequence: CASSEFGGSNYGYTF. The CDR3 nucleotides are TGTGCCAGCAGTGAATTCGGGGGATCTAACTATGGCTACACCTTC.

V gene TRBV6-6 combines with J gene TRBJ2-3; weak D call: TRBD1 (6 bases). Between the trimmed V and J ends, which lost 0 bases and 5 bases, there was a span of 15 bases. CDR3 length: 16 residues. Germline CDR1 reads MNHNY; CDR2 reads SVGAGI (reference sequence). The CDR3 nucleotides read TGTGCCAGCAGTTACTCAGGGACACCCCTGGGAGATACGCAGTATTTT. Residues: CASSYSGTPLGDTQYF.

This chain uses TRBV7-2 with TRBJ1-1; TRBD1 aligns across 7 bases. In germline, CDR1 is SGHTA, CDR2 FQGNSA. J was trimmed by 11 bases and V by 1 base; bases with no gene match: 10. This CDR3 has 14 amino acids. CDR3 region: CASSLERSGQAAFF. The CDR3 DNA follows: TGTGCCAGCAGCTTAGAGAGGTCCGGACAGGCCGCTTTCTTT.